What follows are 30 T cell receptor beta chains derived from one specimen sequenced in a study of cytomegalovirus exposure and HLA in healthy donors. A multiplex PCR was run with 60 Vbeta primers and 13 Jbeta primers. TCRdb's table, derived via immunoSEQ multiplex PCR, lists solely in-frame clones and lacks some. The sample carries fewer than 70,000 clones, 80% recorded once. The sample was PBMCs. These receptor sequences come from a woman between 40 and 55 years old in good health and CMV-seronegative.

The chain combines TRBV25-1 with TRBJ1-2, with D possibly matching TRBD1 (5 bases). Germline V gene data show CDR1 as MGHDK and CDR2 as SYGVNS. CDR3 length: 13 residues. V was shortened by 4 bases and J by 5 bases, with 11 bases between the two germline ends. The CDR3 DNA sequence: TGTGCCAGCAGTGCTCTTGCAGGGTATGGCTACACCTTC. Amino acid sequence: CASSALAGYGYTF.

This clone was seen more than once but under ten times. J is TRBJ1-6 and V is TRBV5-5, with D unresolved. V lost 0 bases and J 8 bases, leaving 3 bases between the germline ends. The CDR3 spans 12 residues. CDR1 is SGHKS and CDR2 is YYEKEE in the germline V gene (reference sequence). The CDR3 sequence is CASSLADSPLHF. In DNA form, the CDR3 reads TGTGCCAGCAGCTTGGCCGATTCACCCCTCCACTTT.

CDR3 DNA: TGTGCCAGCAGCTTAGTTCTCTTGGGACACGCAGATACGCAGTATTTT. Amino acids: CASSLVLLGHADTQYF. The chain carries TRBV7-9 and TRBJ2-3; TRBD1 might be the D (6 bases). The V end was cut by 1 base, the J end by 4 bases, with 15 bases between. Germline assignment: CDR1 SEHNR and CDR2 FQNEAQ (reference sequence). The CDR3 runs 16 residues.

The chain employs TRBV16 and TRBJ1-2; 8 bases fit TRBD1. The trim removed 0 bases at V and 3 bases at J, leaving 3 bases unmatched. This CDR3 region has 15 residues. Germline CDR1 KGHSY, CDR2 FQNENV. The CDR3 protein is CASSQSQGADYGYTF. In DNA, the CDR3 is TGTGCCAGCAGCCAATCCCAGGGGGCGGACTATGGCTACACCTTC.

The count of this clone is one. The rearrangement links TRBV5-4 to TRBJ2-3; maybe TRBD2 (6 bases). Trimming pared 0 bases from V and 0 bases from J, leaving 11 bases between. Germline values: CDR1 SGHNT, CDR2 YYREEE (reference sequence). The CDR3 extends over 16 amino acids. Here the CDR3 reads CASSLAFAGSTDTQYF. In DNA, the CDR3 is TGTGCCAGCAGCTTGGCCTTCGCGGGGAGCACAGATACGCAGTATTTT.

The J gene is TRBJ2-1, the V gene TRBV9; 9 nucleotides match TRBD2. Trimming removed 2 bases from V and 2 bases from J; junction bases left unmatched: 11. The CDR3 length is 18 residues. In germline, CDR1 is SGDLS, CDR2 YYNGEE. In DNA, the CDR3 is TGTGCCAGCAGCGTTGGAAACAGGGTAGCGGGAGCCTACAATGAGCAGTTCTTC. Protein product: CASSVGNRVAGAYNEQFF.

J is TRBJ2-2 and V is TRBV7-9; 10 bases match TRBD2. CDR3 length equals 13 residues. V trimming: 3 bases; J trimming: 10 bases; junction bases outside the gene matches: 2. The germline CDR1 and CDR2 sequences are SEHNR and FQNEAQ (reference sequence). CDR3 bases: TGTGCCAGCAGCTTCGGACTAGCGGAGGAGCTGTTTTTT. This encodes CASSFGLAEELFF. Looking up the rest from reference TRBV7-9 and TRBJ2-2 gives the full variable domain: DTGVSQNPRHKITKRGQNVTFRCDPISEHNRLYWYRQTLGQGPEFLTYFQNEAQLEKSRLLSDRFSAERPKGSFSTLEIQRTEQGDSAMYLCASSFGLAEELFFGEGSRLTVL.

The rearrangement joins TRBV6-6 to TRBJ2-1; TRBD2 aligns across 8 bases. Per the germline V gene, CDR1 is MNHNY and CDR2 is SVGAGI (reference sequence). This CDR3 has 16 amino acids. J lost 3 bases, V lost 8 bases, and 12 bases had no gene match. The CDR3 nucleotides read TGTGCCAGCTTCCGAGCCGGGACTAGGGACTACAATGAGCAGTTCTTC. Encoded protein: CASFRAGTRDYNEQFF.

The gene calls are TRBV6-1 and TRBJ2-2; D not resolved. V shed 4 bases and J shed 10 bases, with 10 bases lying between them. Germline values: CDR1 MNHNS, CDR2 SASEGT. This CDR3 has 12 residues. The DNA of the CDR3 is TGTGCCAGCAGTGTCCGGGTTGAGGAGCTGTTTTTT. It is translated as CASSVRVEELFF.

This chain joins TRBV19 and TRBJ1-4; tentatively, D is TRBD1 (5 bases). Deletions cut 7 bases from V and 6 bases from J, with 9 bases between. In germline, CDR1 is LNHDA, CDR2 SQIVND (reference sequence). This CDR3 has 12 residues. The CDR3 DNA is TGTGCCAGTACCCAGGGTTATGAAAAACTGTTTTTT. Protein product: CASTQGYEKLFF.

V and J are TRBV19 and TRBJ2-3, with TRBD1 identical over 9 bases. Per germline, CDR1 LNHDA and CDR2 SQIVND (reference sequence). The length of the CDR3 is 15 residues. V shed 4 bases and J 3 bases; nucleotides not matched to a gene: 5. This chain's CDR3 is CASSTGQGRTDTQYF. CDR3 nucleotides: TGTGCCAGTAGTACGGGACAGGGAAGGACAGATACGCAGTATTTT.

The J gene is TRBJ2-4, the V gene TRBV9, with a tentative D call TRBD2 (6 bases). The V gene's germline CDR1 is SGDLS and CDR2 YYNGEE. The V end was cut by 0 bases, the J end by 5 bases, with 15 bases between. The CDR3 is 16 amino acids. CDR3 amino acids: CASSVGGGGSQNIQYF. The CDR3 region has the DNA TGTGCCAGCAGCGTAGGTGGGGGAGGCTCCCAAAACATTCAGTACTTC.

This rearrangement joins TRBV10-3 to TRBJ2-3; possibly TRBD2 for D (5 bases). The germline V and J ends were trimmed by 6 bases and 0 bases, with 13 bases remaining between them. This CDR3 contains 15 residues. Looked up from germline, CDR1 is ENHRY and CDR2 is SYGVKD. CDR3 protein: CAIRVGSASTDTQYF. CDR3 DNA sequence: TGTGCCATCAGGGTTGGTAGCGCTAGCACAGATACGCAGTATTTT.

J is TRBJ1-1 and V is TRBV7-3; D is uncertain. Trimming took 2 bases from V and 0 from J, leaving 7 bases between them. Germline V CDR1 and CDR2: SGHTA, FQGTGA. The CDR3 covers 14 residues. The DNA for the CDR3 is TGTGCCAGCAGCTTAGGGCAGATGAACACTGAAGCTTTCTTT. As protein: CASSLGQMNTEAFF.

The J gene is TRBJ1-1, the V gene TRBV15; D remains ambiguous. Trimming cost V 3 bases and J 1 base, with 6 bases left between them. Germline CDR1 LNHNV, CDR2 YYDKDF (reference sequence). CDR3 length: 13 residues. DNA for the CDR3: TGTGCCACCAGCAGGAGAGCGAACACTGAAGCTTTCTTT. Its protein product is CATSRRANTEAFF.

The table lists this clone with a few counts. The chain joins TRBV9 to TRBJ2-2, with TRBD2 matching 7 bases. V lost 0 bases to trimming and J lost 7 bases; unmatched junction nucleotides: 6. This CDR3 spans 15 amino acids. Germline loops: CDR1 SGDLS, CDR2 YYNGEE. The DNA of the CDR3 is TGTGCCAGCAGCGTAGGAGCGGGGCCGAGCGGGGAGCTGTTTTTT. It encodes CASSVGAGPSGELFF.

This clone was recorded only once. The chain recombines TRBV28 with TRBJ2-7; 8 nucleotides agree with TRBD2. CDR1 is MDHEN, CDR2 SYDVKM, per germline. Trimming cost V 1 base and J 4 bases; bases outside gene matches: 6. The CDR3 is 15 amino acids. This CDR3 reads CASSLLGTSGYEQYF. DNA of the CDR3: TGTGCCAGCAGTTTATTAGGTACTAGCGGATACGAGCAGTACTTC.

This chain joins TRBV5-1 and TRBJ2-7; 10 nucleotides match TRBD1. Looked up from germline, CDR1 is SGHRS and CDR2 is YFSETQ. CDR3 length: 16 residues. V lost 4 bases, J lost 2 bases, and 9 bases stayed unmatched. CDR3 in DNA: TGCGCCAGCAGCGTCGCCGGGACAGGGGTCGCCTACGAGCAGTACTTC. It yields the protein CASSVAGTGVAYEQYF.

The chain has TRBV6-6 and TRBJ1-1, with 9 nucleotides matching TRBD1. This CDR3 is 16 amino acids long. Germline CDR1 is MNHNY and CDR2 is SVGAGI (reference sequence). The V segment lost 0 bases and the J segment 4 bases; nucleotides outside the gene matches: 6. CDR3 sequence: CASSYSHTGGVTEAFF. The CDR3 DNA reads TGTGCCAGCAGTTACTCCCACACAGGGGGCGTCACTGAAGCTTTCTTT.

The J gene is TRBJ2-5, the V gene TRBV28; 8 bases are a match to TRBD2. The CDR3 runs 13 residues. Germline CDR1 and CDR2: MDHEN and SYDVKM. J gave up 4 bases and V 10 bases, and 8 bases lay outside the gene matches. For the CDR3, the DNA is TGTGCCACCTCGGGGGGGGCGGGAGAGACCCAGTACTTC. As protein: CATSGGAGETQYF.

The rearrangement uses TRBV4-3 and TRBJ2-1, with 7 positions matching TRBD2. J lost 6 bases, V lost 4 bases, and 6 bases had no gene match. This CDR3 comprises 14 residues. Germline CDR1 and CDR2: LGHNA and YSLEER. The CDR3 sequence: CASSPDRLANEQFF. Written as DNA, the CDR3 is TGCGCCAGCAGCCCTGATCGACTAGCCAATGAGCAGTTCTTC.

The CDR3 loop is CASSLQLSGNTIYF. In nucleotides, the CDR3 is TGTGCCAGCAGTTTACAACTCTCTGGAAACACCATATATTTT. This chain connects TRBV28 to TRBJ1-3; D is uncertain. Germline V gene data show CDR1 as MDHEN and CDR2 as SYDVKM. With 2 bases removed from V and 0 bases from J, the gap between germline ends came to 5 bases. There are 14 residues in the CDR3. The full variable domain, its missing parts supplied by reference TRBV28 and TRBJ1-3, is DVKVTQSSRYLVKRTGEKVFLECVQDMDHENMFWYRQDPGLGLRLIYFSYDVKMKEKGDIPEGYSVSREKKERFSLILESASTNQTSMYLCASSLQLSGNTIYFGEGSWLTVV.

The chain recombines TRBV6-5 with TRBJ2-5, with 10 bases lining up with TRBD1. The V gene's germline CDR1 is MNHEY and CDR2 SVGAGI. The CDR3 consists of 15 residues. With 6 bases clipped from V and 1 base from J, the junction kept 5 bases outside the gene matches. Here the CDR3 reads CASSTGTGAQETQYF. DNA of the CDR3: TGTGCCAGCAGCACCGGGACAGGGGCCCAAGAGACCCAGTACTTC.

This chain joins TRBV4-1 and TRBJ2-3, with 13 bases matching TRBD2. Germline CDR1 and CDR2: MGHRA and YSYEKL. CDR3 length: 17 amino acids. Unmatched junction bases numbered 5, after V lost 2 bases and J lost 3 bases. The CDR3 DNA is TGCGCCAGCAGCCAATCCCCACTAGCGGGAGGGACAGATACGCAGTATTTT. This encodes CASSQSPLAGGTDTQYF.

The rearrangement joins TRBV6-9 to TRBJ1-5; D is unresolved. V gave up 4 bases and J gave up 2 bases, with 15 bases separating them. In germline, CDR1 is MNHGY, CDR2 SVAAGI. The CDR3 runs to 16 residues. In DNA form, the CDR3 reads TGTGCCAGCAGTTTTTCCGGGGTCGGGGGCAATCAGCCCCAGCATTTT. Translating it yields CASSFSGVGGNQPQHF.

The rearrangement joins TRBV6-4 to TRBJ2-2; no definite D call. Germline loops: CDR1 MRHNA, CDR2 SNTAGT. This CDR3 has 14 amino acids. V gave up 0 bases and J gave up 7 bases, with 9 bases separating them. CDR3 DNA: TGTGCCAGCAGTGACTCGACTGCGAGCGGGGAGCTGTTTTTT. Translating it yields CASSDSTASGELFF.

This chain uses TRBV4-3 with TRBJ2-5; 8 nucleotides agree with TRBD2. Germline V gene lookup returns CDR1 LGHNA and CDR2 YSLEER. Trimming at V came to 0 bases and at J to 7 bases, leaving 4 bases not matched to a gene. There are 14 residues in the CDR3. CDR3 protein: CASSQDSGAGTQYF. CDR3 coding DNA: TGCGCCAGCAGCCAAGATAGCGGGGCTGGGACCCAGTACTTC.

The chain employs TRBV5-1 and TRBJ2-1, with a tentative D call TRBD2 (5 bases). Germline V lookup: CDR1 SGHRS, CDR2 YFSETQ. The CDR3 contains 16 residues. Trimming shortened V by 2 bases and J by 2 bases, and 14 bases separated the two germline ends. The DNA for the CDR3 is TGCGCCAGCAGCTTAAACGGGGAATCCACCTACAATGAGCAGTTCTTC. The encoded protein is CASSLNGESTYNEQFF.

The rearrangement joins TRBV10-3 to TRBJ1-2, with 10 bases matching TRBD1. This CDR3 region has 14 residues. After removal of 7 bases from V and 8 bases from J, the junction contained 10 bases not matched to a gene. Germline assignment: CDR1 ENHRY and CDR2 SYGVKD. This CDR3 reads CAITPGGTGVGYTF. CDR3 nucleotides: TGTGCCATCACTCCAGGGGGGACAGGGGTAGGCTACACCTTC.

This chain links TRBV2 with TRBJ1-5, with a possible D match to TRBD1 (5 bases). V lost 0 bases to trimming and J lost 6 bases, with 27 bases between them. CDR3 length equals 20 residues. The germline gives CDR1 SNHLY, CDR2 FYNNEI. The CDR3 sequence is CASSEAPLSGPTLRGQPQHF. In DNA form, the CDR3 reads TGTGCCAGCAGTGAAGCGCCTTTGTCAGGTCCAACCCTAAGGGGTCAGCCCCAGCATTTT.